This TCR beta chain appears in the sequencing data of a study of T cell repertoires in cytomegalovirus infection. The overall study: Indications of both CMV infection and matching HLA type were provided by public TCR beta signatures. Study results and caveats: HLA-C-restricted, CMV-specific TCR beta clonotypes were dominant ex vivo. Using cumulative public TCR beta family frequency, the authors identified those who carried CMV together with the relevant HLA.

TCRdb used MiXCR to reprocess the reads, holding one entry per CDR3 protein. This sample carries about 890,000 distinct CDR3 sequences, roughly 31% of them seen once, and the ten largest clones take about an eighth. This CDR3 is built from 15 residues. CDR1 and CDR2 from the germline V gene are LNHDA and SQIVND (reference sequence). The V gene lost 7 bases and the J gene lost 4 bases, with 16 bases spanning the gap. This clonotype was picked up a small number of times. Its antigen remains unknown. The TCR comes from a human donor in good health (CMV status not recorded). Some clones in this sample may be carry-over from other donors' samples. This specimen consisted of cultured CD8+ T cells from PBMCs, obtained from culture after CMV antigen stimulation. The rearrangement joins TRBV19 to TRBJ2-2; possible D gene TRBD1, 6 bases. The CDR3 is CASINPLDSTGELFF. CDR3 DNA: TGTGCCAGTATCAACCCATTGGACAGCACCGGGGAGCTGTTTTTT.